This T cell receptor (beta chain) was recovered during a study of cytomegalovirus exposure and HLA in healthy donors (TCRdb year 2017). The study in broad terms: In an earlier analysis of fewer than 750 of the donors, 276 Gb of sequence data and about 110 million unique TCR beta sequences from 180 million or so T cells were reported. Roughly 300 gigabases of sequencing data and roughly 90 million unique TCR sequences were included in an early release covering 550 to 650 HLA-typed donors. The genetic ancestry cluster associated with self-reported Caucasian donors included 80% to 90% of the approximately 410 genotyped donors. The study was designed to test whether signatures of past pathogen exposure could be identified by cataloging public T cell receptors. Using immunosequencing, the study profiled T cell repertoires from roughly 650 subjects and related those repertoires to cytomegalovirus serostatus. A separate validation cohort of roughly 120 different subjects was used in addition to the approximately 670-subject first cohort. High-throughput TCR immunosequencing, statistical association of individual TCRs with disease status, and machine learning were combined to predict cytomegalovirus infection status. To study patterns of TCR occurrence, a later analysis re-analyzed previously published TCR beta repertoires from several hundred donors and added high-resolution HLA genotyping. Rather than using new phenotypic data, the later analysis identified candidate immune exposures from TCR beta sequences and from how often those sequences occurred across donors. An earlier analysis of around 580 of the donors used high-throughput TCR beta sequencing to judge whether each TCR beta V gene segment behaved as functional or pseudogenic. Alongside the repertoire data, information on donor age, sex, ethnicity and CMV serostatus was compiled. A later genetic analysis took genome-wide SNP genotypes for about three fifths of the roughly 670 donors and used that subset as a discovery cohort. All discovery cohort repertoires had been generated using a single sequencing platform. Class I and class II HLA loci were covered by the typing at four-digit resolution. The number of donors typed differed by locus, with roughly 629-640 for A, B, C, DRB1 and DQB1, approximately 500 for DQA1, 600 to 610 for DPA1, and 450 to 480 for DPB1. Because of strong linkage in the cohort, four to six DR-DQ haplotypes were treated as single units for association and clustering. Among around 400 genotyped donors of the cohort, an average of around 250,000 unique TCR beta nucleotide sequences was sequenced per donor, of which 15% to 20% were non-productive. What the work shows at the level of the full study, not this receptor alone: A group of highly shared sequence variants was considered likely to be a technical artifact of the sequencing pipeline. According to a later analysis, parvovirus B19, influenza, CMV and Epstein-Barr virus appeared linked to several top co-occurrence clusters. According to a later analysis, most CMV-associated TCR beta chains appeared to be HLA-restricted, and the HLA associations seemed to be driven largely by CMV exposure. Broadly in line with IMGT annotations, most TCR beta V segments showed up in productive rearrangements about 87% or about 30% of the time in an earlier analysis of under 700 of the donors. Strong co-occurrence of HLA alleles, especially DR and DQ, made assigning TCR associations to individual alleles difficult. A further reported finding was that TCR beta sequences accurately predicted the HLA-A and HLA-B alleles for most subjects in the first cohort. The study listed 170 or so TCR beta chains as associated with cytomegalovirus. The earlier analysis of almost 600 of the donors excluded some 15 rarely observed V segments, including chromosome 9 orphons, because counts were too low. Three of the identified cytomegalovirus-associated TCR beta chains were confirmed in vitro to be specific for cytomegalovirus antigens. It was suggested by the authors that the approach could potentially be generalized to other disease states and immunological phenotypes. Only TCR beta chains were sequenced in this cohort, and the absence of alpha or paired-chain data limited detectable features. Sequencing depth was assumed to be roughly uniform across donors in the presence/absence analyses, though that assumption may not hold. For the cohort, immune exposure information was limited to CMV serostatus. An association between a missense DCLRE1C variant and V-gene and J-gene trimming of TCR beta chains was found in a later genetic analysis and replicated in an independent cohort. According to a later genetic analysis, donors in an Asian-associated ancestry cluster had fewer N-insertions in productive TCRs than the approximately 630-donor mean. Some IMGT-functional V segments, including TRBV6-2 and TRBV6-3, could not be told apart with the 87-base-pair reads, so those segments were excluded. Across donors, most TCR sequences were observed very rarely, whereas some public TCRs were present in many individuals. A later analysis found that TCR association rates varied across HLA loci, with DRB1 alleles showing the most associated TCRs and HLA-C alleles the fewest. The classifier was reported to diagnose cytomegalovirus status with high specificity and sensitivity in both the original cohort and the validation cohort. A later analysis associated 15,000 or so TCR beta sequences with specific HLA alleles at a false discovery rate of 0.05. Because HLA typing was missing for some donors at each locus, association tests included only the typed subset. A later analysis found that HLA-associated TCR beta chains were more clonally expanded and had lower generation probabilities than equally common non-associated chains. Linkage disequilibrium might explain the correlated functional status among segregating V segments, but an unknown experimental factor could not be ruled out.

On this clone: Its antigen remains undetermined. No base quality values were provided; no much bigger clone lies one nucleotide off.

The cohort comprised 670 or so healthy bone marrow donors. Cohort members were all nominally healthy when sampled, although unrecorded immune exposures were likely present. The donor tested CMV seronegative, placing the donor among the 350 or so seronegative members of the cohort. A peripheral blood sample was provided by each donor, and peripheral blood mononuclear cells were used for TCR beta sequencing. Genomic DNA extraction from the blood cell samples was performed with the Qiagen DNeasy Blood Extraction Kit. The library was produced with the immunoSEQ multiplex PCR assay. For the multiplex PCR, a mixture combining 60 forward primers for TCR Vbeta segments and 13 reverse primers for TCR Jbeta segments was used. Amplification of the CDR3 region of rearranged TCR beta genes was performed with a multiplex PCR assay on genomic DNA. On the Illumina HiSeq System, the amplified TCR beta libraries were sequenced as 87-base-pair reads. The original pipeline was this. In a later analysis, tens of millions of unique TCR beta chains were counted across the approximately 670 repertoires, and about 9.9 million of these chains were shared by at least two donors. To remove PCR and sequencing errors, raw reads were error-corrected and collapsed into unique sequences using a nearest-neighbor algorithm that merged closely related sequences. To assign V, D and J gene segments, CDR3 sequences were aligned to IMGT reference sequences. Each retained sequence needed at least a six-nucleotide match to both a V gene segment and a J gene segment. Rearrangements were called productive when the CDR3 lacked stop codons and stayed in frame with V and J; all others were non-productive. CDR3 was defined by IMGT convention, running from the second conserved V-encoded cysteine to the conserved J-encoded phenylalanine. Sequences without an unambiguous match to a single V gene segment were excluded from the earlier analysis of 450 to 750 of the donors. In an earlier analysis of 587 of the donors, V segments were called functional above 56.7% productive rearrangements and were called segregating when the between-donor standard deviation exceeded 5%. A statistical classification framework was developed to diagnose cytomegalovirus status using the catalog of TCR beta chain sequences. In a later analysis, V and J genes were assigned by comparing TCR nucleotide sequences against IMGT/GENE-DB human TR gene sequences. In a later analysis, CDR3 sequences and most-parsimonious VDJ recombination scenarios were assigned using the TCRdist pipeline. In a later analysis, each TCR beta chain was defined by its CDR3 amino acid sequence together with its V-gene family, and reads lacking a unique V-gene family were excluded. A later analysis removed 550 to 700 highly shared, low-generation-probability nucleotide sequences to deal with suspected cross-contamination and a sequencing artifact. A later analysis calculated a clonal expansion index for each public chain from normalized within-repertoire ranks of inferred template counts. Generation probabilities in a later analysis came from a VDJ recombination model fitted to out-of-frame rearrangements, and those results were checked against IGoR. A later analysis scored TCR-TCR, TCR-HLA and TCR-CMV co-occurrence with hypergeometric tests, applying a repertoire-size bias correction to TCR pairs. To estimate false discovery rates, a later analysis permuted the HLA or CMV assignments 20 times. In a later analysis, co-occurring TCRs were grouped using DBSCAN, and TCRdist sequence similarity was added for clustering within HLA-allele-positive subsets. Repertoires with fewer than 30,000 or more than 120,000 public chains, plus five repertoires with anomalous nucleotide sharing, were excluded from co-occurrence clustering. The table comes from immuneACCESS by way of TCRdb, which keeps in-frame sequences with V and J called. Part of the clones is missing from these tables; in studies checked, under half for an unresolved V gene and the rest for unknown reasons. V and J calls and clone size come straight from that table; D and trimming were deduced from the DNA. The sample yields approximately 170,000 clones; roughly 80% were counted once. The top ten constitute about 0.8% of the sample.

V and J are truncated by 7 bases and 0 bases respectively, leaving an intervening sequence of 10 bases. CDR1 and CDR2 are read off the germline V gene as SQVTM and ANQGSEA. From the cysteine up to the phenylalanine, the CDR3 has a length of 13 residues. The retained sequence is limited to the CDR3, 39 bases, with the frame set at the first base. The sequenced sample consisted of PBMCs. The clonotype originates from a woman aged 18-35 years in good health and CMV-seronegative. The chain links TRBV29-1 with TRBJ2-1, with the D gene not confidently named. The DNA sequence is given as TGCAGCGCCTTTAGTAGCTCCTACAATGAGCAGTTCTTC. It is translated as CSAFSSSYNEQFF.